This TCR beta chain is from a study of response to subunit inactivated influenza vaccine. Notes on the study in general: Authors suggested few new T cells are recruited by each seasonal influenza vaccination.

MiXCR, applied by TCRdb to the RT-PCR reads, yields one record per CDR3 protein. The top ten hold approximately 10% of the sample, which has about 780,000 distinct CDR3 sequences, 15% to 20% seen once. As concerns this clonotype: The antigen is unknown.

The ends were cut back, 7 bases at V and 7 bases at J, with 20 bases in the middle. The CDR3 totals 13 residues. Per germline, CDR1 SQVTM and CDR2 ANQGSEA. Sequences were derived from PBMCs from blood, sampled around 5 days after vaccination. The rearrangement links TRBV29-1 to TRBJ2-7; the D gene is possibly TRBD1 (6 bases). The source is a man aged 50 to 60 who received an inactivated influenza vaccine. The CDR3 region has the DNA TGCAGCGCTATGACAGGTTCCGATAGTGAGCAGTACTTC. Protein sequence: CSAMTGSDSEQYF.